Reported below is one T cell receptor beta chain. What antigen it recognizes has not been identified. No clone much larger than this one lies a single base away; base qualities are absent. Additional DNA sequences in this sample encode the identical CDR3. TCRbeta CDR3 regions were amplified from genomic DNA using the immunoSEQ Assay, a bias-controlled multiplex PCR. In the original analysis: The number of nucleated cells in each sample was estimated from the amplification of reference gene primers within the assay. To quantify the absolute abundance of each unique TCRbeta CDR3 rearrangement, sequence reads were collapsed and filtered. For each sample, productive Simpson clonality was calculated as the square root of Simpson's diversity index over productive rearrangements. TCRdb holds this immuneACCESS table with in-frame rearrangements only. Some clones are missing; in checked studies, unresolved V genes explain under half, and the rest has no known cause. That table gives V, J and clone size, and the DNA gave D and trimming. The sample table holds tens of thousands of clones, of which 90% to 95% were seen once. Jointly, the top ten make up 1.9% of the sample.

The germline V gene sets CDR1 to SGHRS and CDR2 to YFSETQ. The germline V end is reduced by 7 bases and the J end by 2 bases; junction bases left unmatched: 4. The CDR3, from cysteine to phenylalanine, totals 13 residues. The sequence is cut down to CDR3 DNA, 39 bases in frame from base 1. The collaborating institutions used their own protocols to collect whole blood in K2EDTA tubes. For TCRbeta analysis, collaborators shipped samples as frozen whole blood, isolated PBMCs, or DNA extracted from either of those sample types. The data were obtained in a study of blood T cell repertoires in COVID-19 (dated by TCRdb to the early 2020s). A note on the overall study: Samples covering the acute and convalescent phases of COVID-19 were provided by collaborators in the United States, Italy and Spain. A freely available public database, intended as a resource for researchers studying the immune response to SARS-CoV-2, is where the repertoires were released. The material from the prospective study consisted of cDNA or gDNA derived from T cells, B-cell-depleted T cells, or PBMCs. The sample metadata nearly always contained a de-identified subject ID, COVID-19 status, age in years and sex. Where HLA class I and class II types were available, the types were taken from metadata supplied by the sample provider, not from assay-based typing. The samples were drawn from the first 160 participants of the ongoing ImmuneRACE study and from over a thousand subjects provided by 6 global collaborators. Deeply sampled blood TCRbeta repertoires from subjects exposed to, actively infected with, or recovered from COVID-19 were included in the dataset. The paper as a whole reports these results and caveats: How much clinical and demographic metadata was included differed by source and by participant, and the metadata was provided uncurated.

The rearrangement combines TRBV5-1 with TRBJ2-3; the central 7 bases match TRBD1. This TCR derives from a woman aged 45 to 65 in a cohort sampled during active COVID-19. Sequencing was done on a sample of peripheral blood. The CDR3: CASRDRNTDTQYF. The bases read TGCGCCAGCCGGGACAGAAACACAGATACGCAGTATTTT.